This TCR beta chain was recorded in a study of post-analysis software for immune sequencing data. Study-wide findings and caveats: With TRBV5-6, TRBV5-1 and TRBV20-1 included, about 5 TRBV segments were more frequent in patients than in controls. Compared against controls, patients with multiple sclerosis displayed significantly lower normalized Chao1 diversity.

As for this clonotype: No antigen is known for it.

Unique molecular identifiers were built into the TCR beta cDNA libraries. T cells numbering roughly 1 to 11 million yielded cDNA molecules that totaled roughly 500,000. TCRdb reanalysed the PCR reads using MiXCR and keeps one entry per CDR3 protein. The sample contains fewer than 700,000 distinct CDR3 sequences, around 40% of which appear only once. The CDR3 loop spans 12 amino acids. Trimming took off 1 base at V and 7 bases at J, with 7 bases between the two ends. The germline CDR1 and CDR2 sequences are SGHTA and FQGTGA. This clonotype was obtained from a girl aged 5 to 17 with multiple sclerosis. The V and J genes are TRBV7-3 and TRBJ2-5, with unresolved D. The sequencing sample was made of blood. The CDR3, as DNA: TGTGCCAGCAGCTTAAACGGTGGGACCCAGTACTTC. Protein: CASSLNGGTQYF.